This T cell receptor beta chain was identified in a study of blood T cell repertoires in COVID-19. Study details: Italy, Spain and the United States were the sources of the convalescent and acute COVID-19 samples. Nucleic acid was either cDNA or gDNA, and it came from T cells, B-cell-depleted T cells, or PBMCs.

Original processing notes: Researchers report that nucleated cell counts were estimated from reference gene primer amplification. Method: immunoSEQ multiplex PCR; TCRdb's copy keeps in-frame clones and lacks some. D and trimming come from the DNA, and the V and J calls and clone size come from that table. The sample has approximately 120,000 clones, 70% to 90% seen once. The CDR3 covers 14 residues. Trimming stripped 6 bases from V and 6 bases from J, with 17 bases between. Germline V gives CDR1 MNHEY, CDR2 SVGAGI. This clone was observed a few times. Sequencing input: peripheral blood. J is TRBJ1-2 and V is TRBV6-5; D perhaps matches TRBD1 (5 bases). The origin of this receptor is a woman older than 75 with acute or convalescent COVID-19. Here the CDR3 reads CASRVLQGGDGYTF. The CDR3 region has the DNA TGTGCCAGCAGGGTACTCCAGGGAGGGGATGGCTACACCTTC.